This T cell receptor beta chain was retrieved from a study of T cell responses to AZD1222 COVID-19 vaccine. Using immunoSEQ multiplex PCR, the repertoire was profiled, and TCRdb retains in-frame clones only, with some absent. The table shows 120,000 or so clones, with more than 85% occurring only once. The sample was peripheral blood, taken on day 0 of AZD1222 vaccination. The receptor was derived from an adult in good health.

The CDR3 DNA follows: TGTGCCAGCAGCTTTATCGCGGAGAACACTGAAGCTTTCTTT. The encoded protein is CASSFIAENTEAFF. The rearrangement uses TRBV9 and TRBJ1-1, with D unclear. The CDR3 consists of 14 residues. V lost 4 bases to trimming and J lost 1 base, with 11 bases between them. The germline V gene encodes CDR1 SGDLS and CDR2 YYNGEE.